This T cell receptor (beta chain) was obtained from a study of blood T cell repertoires in COVID-19. Study background: Specimens from acute and convalescent COVID-19 originated in the United States, Italy and Spain.

Under the authors' procedure: The authors estimated nucleated cell counts from reference gene primer amplification. The protocol was immunoSEQ multiplex PCR, while the TCRdb copy is restricted to in-frame clones and leaves out a portion. For V, J and clone size, that table is used; D and trimming come from the DNA. The table has roughly 170,000 clones, around 79% seen once. The CDR3 length is 13 residues. V was cut by 3 bases and J by 5 bases, with 11 bases left in between. Germline V CDR1 and CDR2: SGHAT, FQNNGV. The material sequenced was peripheral blood. This rearrangement joins TRBV11-2 to TRBJ2-7; D remains ambiguous. This TCR derives from a woman in her seventies with acute or convalescent COVID-19. CDR3 residues: CASSFSPSDEQYF. CDR3 nucleotides: TGTGCCAGCAGCTTTAGCCCCAGTGACGAGCAGTACTTC.